This is a list of T cell receptor beta chains from one sample in a study of cytomegalovirus exposure and HLA in healthy donors. Assay: immunoSEQ multiplex PCR; the TCRdb copy retains only in-frame clones and omits some. Among around 150,000 clones listed, roughly 79% were seen once. Source material: PBMCs. The receptors originated from a woman aged 30 to 39 in good health and CMV-seronegative. CDR3s include the opening cysteine and the closing phenylalanine or tryptophan. A D gene is named only where the DNA matches it firmly. Not all rows give a size; the values are once, few, many and, for expanded clones, a class.

d_gene	abundance	v_gene	j_gene	CDR3nt	CDR3aa
-	-	TRBV7-9	TRBJ2-3	TGTGCCAGCAGCTTATTCGTTACAGATACGCAGTATTTT	CASSLFVTDTQYF
TRBD1	-	TRBV5-1	TRBJ1-2	TGCGCCAGCAGCTTGGCCGGGACAGCTAACTATGGCTACACCTTC	CASSLAGTANYGYTF
-	-	TRBV5-6	TRBJ2-2	TGTGCCAGCAGCTTGGTAATGACAGACACCGGGGAGCTGTTTTTT	CASSLVMTDTGELFF
TRBD2	once	TRBV6-5	TRBJ2-3	TGTGCCAGCAGTCCGAGCGGGGGCGGCACAGATACGCAGTATTTT	CASSPSGGGTDTQYF
TRBD1	-	TRBV5-8	TRBJ2-7	TGTGCCAGCAGAAACCGGGACAGGGGGCTCGAGCAGTACTTC	CASRNRDRGLEQYF
TRBD1	-	TRBV9	TRBJ1-1	TGTGCCAGCAGCGTCGTTCGACAGGGACGGAACACTGAAGCTTTCTTT	CASSVVRQGRNTEAFF
TRBD1	-	TRBV27	TRBJ1-1	TGTGCCAGCAGTTCTGCGGGACAGGGGTCTTTCTTT	CASSSAGQGSFF
TRBD1	-	TRBV4-3	TRBJ1-3	TGCGCCAGCAGCCAAGCCTGGACAGGGGGAAACACCATATATTTT	CASSQAWTGGNTIYF
TRBD1	few	TRBV19	TRBJ1-1	TGTGCCAGTAGTCGGCGGGTGCAGGGGGCCGGCACTGAAGCTTTCTTT	CASSRRVQGAGTEAFF
-	-	TRBV7-2	TRBJ2-5	TGTGCCAGCAGCTTACGAAGACTAGGCCCTGAGACCCAGTACTTC	CASSLRRLGPETQYF
-	-	TRBV9	TRBJ1-2	TGTGCCAGCAGCGTAGATAACCAAGCAGGAAGCTATGGCTACACCTTC	CASSVDNQAGSYGYTF
TRBD1	-	TRBV29-1	TRBJ2-1	TGCAGCGTCGAGGACAGGGACCTCTACAATGAGCAGTTCTTC	CSVEDRDLYNEQFF
-	-	TRBV6-1	TRBJ2-5	TGTGCCAGCAGTGGGGCCACCTCAAGAACCCAGTACTTC	CASSGATSRTQYF
-	-	TRBV23-1	TRBJ2-7	TGCGCCAGCAGTCAATCTGCAGTTGTCTACGAGCAGTACTTC	CASSQSAVVYEQYF
TRBD1	-	TRBV6-5	TRBJ1-2	TGTGCCAGCCGTCGGGGACAGGGGCCCCCGGGGGGCTACACCTTC	CASRRGQGPPGGYTF
TRBD1	-	TRBV28	TRBJ2-7	TGTGCCAGCAGTTTAAGGGACAGAGAACTGTACGAGCAGTACTTC	CASSLRDRELYEQYF
TRBD1	-	TRBV6-5	TRBJ2-1	TGTGCCACCACGGGGACAGGGGACGATGAGCAGTTCTTC	CATTGTGDDEQFF
TRBD1	-	TRBV28	TRBJ2-7	TGTGCCAGCAGTGCACCGGACAGGGGTCCAGTCGAGCAGTACTTC	CASSAPDRGPVEQYF
TRBD2	-	TRBV29-1	TRBJ2-7	TGCAGCGTTTTGGGACTAGCGGGGGAGCCTGCCTACGAGCAGTACTTC	CSVLGLAGEPAYEQYF
-	-	TRBV18	TRBJ1-3	TGTGCCAGCTCACCGGACGGCGGGAGGACCATTGGCACCATATATTTT	CASSPDGGRTIGTIYF
TRBD2	once	TRBV7-8	TRBJ2-1	TGTGCCAGCAGCTTAAGCATGCTAGCGGCAATAGTCCTCAATGAGCAGTTCTTC	CASSLSMLAAIVLNEQFF
-	-	TRBV7-8	TRBJ1-4	TGTGCCAGCAGCGGGTCCCTTCGGCGGACTAATGAAAAACTGTTTTTT	CASSGSLRRTNEKLFF
-	-	TRBV2	TRBJ1-5	TGTGCCAGCAGCGCAAATACAGGAGTCAATCAGCCCCAGCATTTT	CASSANTGVNQPQHF
-	-	TRBV7-6	TRBJ1-2	TGTGCCAGCAGCCCGCGCGGAAACTATGGCTACACCTTC	CASSPRGNYGYTF
-	-	TRBV7-9	TRBJ1-1	TGTGCCAGCAGCCCCGGGGGGGGGCCCTTAGGAGCTTTCTTT	CASSPGGGPLGAFF
TRBD1	-	TRBV6-5	TRBJ1-1	TGTGCCAGCAGTTACTGGGACAGGGATACTGAAGCTTTCTTT	CASSYWDRDTEAFF